This is a list of T cell receptor beta chains from one sample in a study of control samples from healthy donors and cancer patients. Libraries were prepared by immunoSEQ multiplex PCR; TCRdb keeps only in-frame clonotypes and omits some of them. Among approximately 170,000 clones, 75% to 95% were seen once, and the ten largest hold 1.5%. Sequenced: blood. The source is a woman aged 25 to 39 in good health. The CDR3 runs from the conserved cysteine through the conserved F or W. D genes are given only for firm matches. Not every row has a clone size; where given, it reads once, few, many or a size class.

j_call	v_call	clone_size	d_call	cdr3_aa	cdr3_nt
TRBJ2-3	TRBV7-9	NA	NA	CASSPQTRGDTQYF	TGTGCCAGCAGCCCTCAGACTAGGGGAGATACGCAGTATTTT
TRBJ1-4	TRBV6-5	NA	TRBD1	CASRDRGRREKLFF	TGTGCCAGCAGGGACAGGGGGCGCCGTGAAAAACTGTTTTTT
TRBJ2-3	TRBV25-1	NA	NA	CASSEYGNTQYF	TGTGCCAGCAGTGAATATGGAAATACGCAGTATTTT
TRBJ1-6	TRBV14	NA	NA	CASSQVPGSPLHF	TGTGCCAGCAGCCAAGTCCCCGGGTCACCCCTCCACTTT
TRBJ2-7	TRBV19	NA	TRBD1	CASSIAGQGYEQYF	TGTGCCAGTAGTATAGCGGGACAGGGGTACGAGCAGTACTTC
TRBJ2-3	TRBV6-5	NA	TRBD2	CASRLAGGTDTQYF	TGTGCCAGCAGACTAGCGGGGGGCACAGATACGCAGTATTTT
TRBJ2-3	TRBV19	NA	TRBD1	CASNPGTGGIDTQYF	TGTGCCAGTAACCCCGGGACAGGGGGAATAGATACGCAGTATTTT
TRBJ1-1	TRBV19	NA	NA	CASSRQVDTEAFF	TGTGCCAGTAGTCGACAGGTGGACACTGAAGCTTTCTTT
TRBJ2-3	TRBV5-1	NA	NA	CASSTGHGTDTQYF	TGCGCCAGCAGCACCGGACACGGCACAGATACGCAGTATTTT
TRBJ1-3	TRBV7-8	NA	NA	CASSLAGGSGNTIYF	TGTGCCAGCAGCTTAGCGGGAGGGTCTGGAAACACCATATATTTT
TRBJ2-3	TRBV29-1	NA	NA	CSVGGESTDTQYF	TGCAGCGTTGGGGGGGAGAGCACAGATACGCAGTATTTT
TRBJ2-1	TRBV7-3	once	TRBD2	CASSLTLAGVDNEQFF	TGTGCCAGCAGCTTAACCCTAGCGGGAGTCGACAATGAGCAGTTCTTC
TRBJ2-3	TRBV7-8	NA	TRBD1	CASSLGGTGADTQYF	TGTGCCAGCAGCTTAGGTGGGACAGGGGCAGATACGCAGTATTTT
TRBJ1-4	TRBV7-8	few	NA	CASSFWGGGEKLFF	TGTGCCAGCAGCTTTTGGGGTGGTGGTGAAAAACTGTTTTTT
TRBJ2-7	TRBV5-6	NA	TRBD2	CASSFRASSGRAYEQYF	TGTGCCAGCAGCTTCAGGGCTTCTAGCGGGAGGGCCTACGAGCAGTACTTC
TRBJ2-1	TRBV13	NA	NA	CASSLDGSGYNEQFF	TGTGCCAGCAGCTTAGATGGGAGTGGGTACAATGAGCAGTTCTTC
TRBJ2-3	TRBV4-3	NA	TRBD1	CASSQAPTGGTDTQYF	TGCGCCAGCAGCCAAGCTCCGACAGGGGGTACAGATACGCAGTATTTT
TRBJ1-6	TRBV30	NA	NA	CAWRAAYNSPLHF	TGTGCCTGGAGGGCTGCCTATAATTCACCCCTCCACTTT
TRBJ1-3	TRBV5-1	NA	TRBD1	CASSPRQGGNTIYF	TGCGCCAGCAGCCCCCGACAGGGGGGAAACACCATATATTTT
TRBJ2-1	TRBV2	NA	TRBD2	CASSGTSGRSEQFF	TGTGCCAGCAGTGGGACTAGCGGGAGGAGTGAGCAGTTCTTC
TRBJ2-7	TRBV7-2	NA	NA	CASSLGQGGAYEQYF	TGTGCCAGCAGCTTAGGTCAGGGGGGGGCCTACGAGCAGTACTTC
TRBJ2-3	TRBV4-1	NA	TRBD2	CASSRTSGGADTQYF	TGCGCCAGCAGTCGGACTAGCGGGGGCGCAGATACGCAGTATTTT
TRBJ1-1	TRBV18	NA	TRBD1	CASSPGTGGEAFF	TGTGCCAGCTCACCCGGGACAGGGGGAGAAGCTTTCTTT
TRBJ2-1	TRBV24-1	NA	NA	CATRQGNEQFF	TGTGCCACCAGACAGGGCAATGAGCAGTTCTTC
TRBJ1-1	TRBV28	NA	TRBD1	CASRTGFGTEAFF	TGTGCCAGCAGGACAGGGTTTGGGACTGAAGCTTTCTTT
TRBJ1-2	TRBV30	NA	NA	CAWSQVAYGYTF	TGTGCCTGGAGTCAGGTTGCCTATGGCTACACCTTC
TRBJ1-2	TRBV5-1	NA	TRBD1	CASSLATGGAGYTF	TGCGCCAGCAGCTTGGCCACAGGGGGAGCTGGCTACACCTTC
TRBJ2-1	TRBV30	NA	TRBD1	CAWSNSRDRGQNEQFF	TGTGCCTGGAGTAACTCCCGGGACAGGGGGCAGAATGAGCAGTTCTTC
TRBJ1-2	TRBV4-1	NA	NA	CASSQERGMGYGGYTF	TGCGCCAGCAGCCAAGAAAGGGGGATGGGGTATGGCGGCTACACCTTC
TRBJ1-1	TRBV12-3/TRBV12-4	NA	NA	CASSLQMNTEAFF	TGTGCCAGCAGTTTACAGATGAACACTGAAGCTTTCTTT
TRBJ2-7	TRBV6-5	NA	TRBD1	CASSYSAGGRYEQYF	TGTGCCAGCAGTTACTCGGCAGGGGGACGATACGAGCAGTACTTC
TRBJ2-3	TRBV27	NA	TRBD2	CASTSPGGGTDTQYF	TGTGCCAGCACCTCTCCTGGGGGAGGGACCGATACGCAGTATTTT
TRBJ1-5	TRBV7-2	NA	NA	CASSSRMAQPQHF	TGTGCCAGCAGCTCTAGGATGGCTCAGCCCCAGCATTTT
TRBJ1-2	TRBV19	NA	NA	CASSIGQIYGYTF	TGTGCCAGTAGTATTGGCCAGATCTATGGCTACACCTTC
TRBJ1-2	TRBV6-5	NA	NA	CASSGEVGYGYTF	TGTGCCAGCAGCGGAGAGGTCGGATATGGCTACACCTTC
TRBJ2-5	TRBV3-1/TRBV3-2	NA	TRBD2	CASSQGLTSGRVETQYF	TGTGCCAGCAGCCAAGGGCTCACTAGCGGGAGGGTCGAGACCCAGTACTTC
TRBJ2-2	TRBV6-4	NA	NA	CASSLRDTGELFF	TGTGCCAGCAGTCTGCGGGACACCGGGGAGCTGTTTTTT
TRBJ2-1	TRBV28	NA	NA	CASSFEWQGDNEQFF	TGTGCCAGCAGTTTCGAGTGGCAGGGTGACAATGAGCAGTTCTTC
TRBJ1-5	TRBV3-1/TRBV3-2	NA	NA	CASSQGSDQPQHF	TGTGCCAGCAGCCAAGGGAGTGATCAGCCCCAGCATTTT
TRBJ1-3	TRBV2	NA	TRBD1	CASSRTGKGNTIYF	TGTGCCAGCAGTCGGACAGGGAAGGGAAACACCATATATTTT
TRBJ1-3	TRBV6-5	once	TRBD1	CAARQGSGNTIYF	TGTGCCGCCCGACAGGGGTCTGGAAACACCATATATTTT
TRBJ1-5	TRBV28	NA	NA	CASSSGQHSNQPQHF	TGTGCCAGCAGCTCCGGACAGCATAGCAATCAGCCCCAGCATTTT
TRBJ1-1	TRBV11-2	NA	TRBD1	CASSLAAGGTEAFF	TGTGCCAGCAGCTTAGCGGCAGGGGGCACTGAAGCTTTCTTT
TRBJ2-2	TRBV4-1	NA	TRBD1	CASSPTGSNTGELFF	TGCGCCAGCAGCCCGACAGGGAGCAACACCGGGGAGCTGTTTTTT
TRBJ2-3	TRBV30	NA	TRBD2	CAWSGSGRRTDTQYF	TGTGCCTGGAGCGGTAGCGGGAGAAGGACAGATACGCAGTATTTT
TRBJ1-2	TRBV15	NA	NA	CATSREGRIYGYTF	TGTGCCACCAGCAGAGAGGGACGGATCTATGGCTACACCTTC
TRBJ1-1	TRBV19	once	NA	CASSPRAQNTEAFF	TGTGCCAGTAGTCCCCGGGCCCAAAACACTGAAGCTTTCTTT
TRBJ2-7	TRBV20-1	NA	NA	CSARGDEQYF	TGCAGTGCTAGGGGGGACGAGCAGTACTTC
TRBJ1-3	TRBV6-5	NA	TRBD1	CASRGTGSSGNTIYF	TGTGCCAGCAGGGGGACAGGCTCCTCTGGAAACACCATATATTTT
TRBJ1-2	TRBV4-1	NA	TRBD1	CASSQVGTGGYGYTF	TGCGCCAGCAGCCAAGTTGGGACAGGGGGATATGGCTACACCTTC
TRBJ2-7	TRBV21-1	NA	NA	CASSKAYEQYF	TGTGCCAGCAGCAAGGCCTACGAGCAGTACTTC
TRBJ2-1	TRBV28	NA	NA	CASSLRLAYNEQFF	TGTGCCAGCAGTTTGAGACTAGCCTACAATGAGCAGTTCTTC
TRBJ2-6	TRBV3-1/TRBV3-2	NA	NA	CASSQGGAGANVLTF	TGTGCCAGCAGCCAGGGCGGGGCTGGGGCCAACGTCCTGACTTTC